The clone carrying this T cell receptor beta chain showed up just a few times. The antigen is unknown. The junction departs from germline at one end; a sequencing error may be responsible. The sample comes from a study of shared clonotypes between healthy human individuals. About the research overall: A donor's plate count was three for CD4 naive and three for CD4 memory; CD8 naive had two and CD8 memory one.

Clones were sequenced by immunoSEQ multiplex PCR, and TCRdb holds only the in-frame ones, with some missing. The table lists about 690,000 clones, about 90% of them singletons. Only Caucasian adults living in Nashville, Tennessee served as donors. CD45RO+ cells joined CCR7-negative CD45RA+ TemRA cells to form CD8 memory. This CDR3 is 15 amino acids long. The germline gives CDR1 MNHNS, CDR2 SASEGT. Overall study results and limits: It was observed that around 5% of naive CD4 clonotypes were shared across a handful of donors.

The sample consisted of memory CD8+ T cells from PBMCs. Noted subset: CD45RO+ cells pooled with CCR7-negative TemRA cells. This TCR was sampled from a man between 18 and 35 years old in good health. Some clones in this sample may be carry-over from other donors' samples. The chain has TRBV6-1 and TRBJ2-7; D is ambiguous. The CDR3 bases are TGTGCCAGCAGAGAAGGACCCTCTTTCTCTCTCGGGCAGTACTTC. Translated: CASREGPSFSLGQYF.